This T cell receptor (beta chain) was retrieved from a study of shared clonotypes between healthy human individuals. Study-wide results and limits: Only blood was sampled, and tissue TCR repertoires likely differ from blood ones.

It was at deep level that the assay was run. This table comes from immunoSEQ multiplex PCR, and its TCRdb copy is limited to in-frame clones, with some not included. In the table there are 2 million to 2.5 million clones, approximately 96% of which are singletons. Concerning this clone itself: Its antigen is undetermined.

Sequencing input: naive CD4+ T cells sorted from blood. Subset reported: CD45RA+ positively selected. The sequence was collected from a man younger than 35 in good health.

Here the CDR3 DNA reads TGTGCCAGCAGTTCCGCCGGGACAGGCGAATATGGCTACACCTTC. This translates into CASSSAGTGEYGYTF. The chain has TRBV28 and TRBJ1-2; TRBD1 matches 8 bases. V was clipped by 4 bases and J by 5 bases; unmatched bases: 9. The V gene's germline CDR1 is MDHEN and CDR2 SYDVKM. There are 15 residues in the CDR3.